These 27 T cell receptor beta chains were all obtained from the same sample, sequenced in a study of shared clonotypes between healthy human individuals. Repertoires were generated with immunoSEQ multiplex PCR, while TCRdb's copy carries only in-frame clones and drops some. The table has over 400,000 clones, about 85% seen once; the top ten hold about an eighth. Sequenced material: PBMCs. These receptors all stem from a middle-aged woman in good health. Some clones in this sample may be carry-over from other donors' samples.

The V and J genes are TRBV19 and TRBJ2-2; 11 nucleotides match TRBD2. In germline, CDR1 is LNHDA, CDR2 SQIVND (reference sequence). J was trimmed by 5 bases and V by 6 bases; bases with no gene match: 8. The CDR3 runs 16 residues. The CDR3: CASSKTSGDITGELFF. The CDR3 DNA reads as TGTGCCAGTAGCAAGACTAGCGGGGATATTACCGGGGAGCTGTTTTTT.

This clone came up a few times. Other DNA sequences in this sample translate to the same CDR3. The V gene is TRBV5-1, the J gene TRBJ1-4; maybe TRBD1 (5 bases). Trimming pared 2 bases from V and 5 bases from J, leaving 16 bases between. Germline CDR1 is SGHRS and CDR2 is YFSETQ. The CDR3 totals 16 residues. CDR3 coding DNA: TGCGCCAGCAGCTTATTACGGGCAGGGCAAAATGAAAAACTGTTTTTT. Translation: CASSLLRAGQNEKLFF.

This clone was seen a single time. This chain joins TRBV7-8 and TRBJ2-5; 7 bases are shared with TRBD2. CDR3 length: 14 amino acids. The germline V gene encodes CDR1 SGHVS and CDR2 FQNEAQ. The junction had 8 bases not matched to a gene; V was cut back by 5 bases and J by 5 bases. The chain's CDR3 is CASSRRLAGETQYF. The CDR3 nucleotides read TGTGCCAGCAGCCGACGACTAGCCGGTGAGACCCAGTACTTC.

The chain has TRBV5-1 and TRBJ2-5, with 8 bases identical to TRBD1. J lost 2 bases, V lost 5 bases, and 5 bases had no gene match. This CDR3 spans 14 amino acids. Per the germline V gene, CDR1 is SGHRS and CDR2 is YFSETQ. CDR3 sequence reads: CASSRTGGQETQYF. In nucleotides, the CDR3 is TGCGCCAGCAGTCGAACAGGGGGACAAGAGACCCAGTACTTC.

The chain joins TRBV9 to TRBJ1-4, with TRBD1 identical over 10 bases. CDR1 is SGDLS, CDR2 YYNGEE, per germline. The CDR3 contains 17 residues. Trimming removed 0 bases from V and 0 bases from J; junction bases left unmatched: 2. CDR3 nucleotides: TGTGCCAGCAGCGTAGGGGACAGGGGTGCAACTAATGAAAAACTGTTTTTT. It codes for CASSVGDRGATNEKLFF.

Remarks on this clone: A far bigger clonotype differs at one base, so this is likely a read error. Other DNA sequences in the same sample also yield this CDR3. The chain couples TRBV25-1 to TRBJ1-1; D is ambiguous. The CDR3 is made up of 11 amino acids. V was cut by 3 bases and J by 6 bases, with 5 bases left in between. The germline CDR1 and CDR2 sequences are MGHDK and SYGVNS. The chain's CDR3 is CASSDSAEAFF. CDR3 bases: TGTGCCAGCAGTGACTCTGCTGAAGCTTTCTTT.

The genes are TRBV7-8 and TRBJ1-2; no clear D. The germline V gene encodes CDR1 SGHVS and CDR2 FQNEAQ. Trimming cost V 5 bases and J 8 bases, with 12 bases left between them. CDR3 length equals 12 residues. CDR3 sequence: CASSTRPGGYTF. The CDR3 coding sequence is TGTGCCAGCAGCACCCGTCCCGGAGGCTACACCTTC.

Turning to this clone: The likely explanation is a read error, given a far larger clone one base away. The same CDR3 is also encoded by other DNA sequences in this sample. This CDR3 reads CAWSVLGHGQETQYF. In DNA form, the CDR3 reads TGTGCCTGGAGCGTACTCGGACACGGCCAAGAGACCCAGTACTTC. The chain couples TRBV30 to TRBJ2-5, with D possibly being TRBD1 (5 bases). Germline V gives CDR1 GTSNPN, CDR2 SVGIG (reference sequence). Between the trimmed V and J ends, which lost 3 bases and 1 base, there was a span of 15 bases. The CDR3 extends over 15 amino acids.

This rearrangement joins TRBV10-3 to TRBJ2-2; a possible D gene is TRBD2 (6 bases). This CDR3 spans 19 amino acids. CDR1 and CDR2 from the germline V gene are ENHRY and SYGVKD. V lost 0 bases to trimming and J lost 4 bases, with 21 bases between them. CDR3 loop: CAISESPSGLSFLTGELFF. DNA of the CDR3: TGTGCCATCAGTGAGTCACCCAGCGGGTTATCCTTCCTCACCGGGGAGCTGTTTTTT.

As to this clone: Other DNA sequences from this sample encode an identical CDR3 as well. The chain combines TRBV5-4 with TRBJ2-5; D not resolved. Trimming removed 1 base from V and 0 bases from J, with 4 bases in between. Germline V gene sequence: CDR1 SGHNT, CDR2 YYREEE (reference sequence). This CDR3 region has 13 residues. The CDR3 coding sequence is TGTGCCAGCAGCTTGAGAAACCAAGAGACCCAGTACTTC. It encodes CASSLRNQETQYF.

About this clone itself: With only one base between it and a far larger clone, this is likely a read error. This rearrangement joins TRBV7-6 to TRBJ1-1, with 8 bases that match TRBD1. J was trimmed by 4 bases and V by 4 bases; bases with no gene match: 20. The CDR3 loop spans 19 amino acids. Germline V gives CDR1 SGHVS, CDR2 FNYEAQ. CDR3 bases: TGTGCCAGCAGCTCCAATACAGGGACAGGTGTCGGGAAGAGCACTGAAGCTTTCTTT. It is translated as CASSSNTGTGVGKSTEAFF.

V is TRBV4-3 and J is TRBJ2-5; TRBD2 matches 12 bases. CDR3 length equals 15 residues. Germline V lookup: CDR1 LGHNA, CDR2 YSLEER. V shed 4 bases, J shed 1 base, and the junction held 1 base outside the gene matches. The CDR3 spells CASSRGLAGQETQYF. CDR3 DNA sequence: TGCGCCAGCAGCCGGGGACTAGCGGGCCAAGAGACCCAGTACTTC.

Only one count was recorded for this clone. V and J are TRBV25-1 and TRBJ2-5; the D gene could be TRBD1 or TRBD2 (5 bases each). The CDR3 has 15 amino acids. CDR1 is MGHDK and CDR2 is SYGVNS in the germline V gene. V was shortened by 5 bases and J by 1 base, with 14 bases between the two germline ends. The CDR3 reads CASSKGPPGQETQYF. CDR3 DNA: TGTGCCAGCAGTAAGGGACCGCCAGGCCAAGAGACCCAGTACTTC.

This chain joins TRBV18 and TRBJ2-5; D unresolved. The CDR3 consists of 12 residues. CDR1 and CDR2 from the germline V gene are KGHSH and LQKENI. With 4 bases removed from V and 4 bases from J, the gap between germline ends came to 7 bases. This chain's CDR3 is CASSQGAETQYF. The CDR3 DNA reads TGTGCCAGCTCACAGGGTGCAGAGACCCAGTACTTC.

This clone has more than one count but fewer than ten. Other DNA sequences of this sample code for an identical CDR3. The chain recombines TRBV7-3 with TRBJ2-3; D gene unclear. The CDR3 loop spans 14 amino acids. Trimming took off 3 bases at V and 2 bases at J, with 9 bases between the two ends. Germline lookup yields CDR1 SGHTA and CDR2 FQGTGA. The CDR3 region has the DNA TGTGCCAGCAGCTTGAGTAGAAACACAGATACGCAGTATTTT. This codes for CASSLSRNTDTQYF.

V usage is TRBV7-6 and J usage is TRBJ2-1; 12 bases are a match to TRBD2. Germline values: CDR1 SGHVS, CDR2 FNYEAQ. V dropped 5 bases and J dropped 4; count of bases not matched to a gene: 6. The CDR3 spans 16 residues. Written as DNA, the CDR3 is TGTGCCAGCAGCCGACTAGCGGGAGCCGTTTACAATGAGCAGTTCTTC. Its protein is CASSRLAGAVYNEQFF.

The rearrangement links TRBV27 to TRBJ2-1; D might be TRBD2 (6 bases). This CDR3 spans 18 amino acids. Trimming pared 5 bases from V and 3 bases from J, leaving 23 bases between. Germline V lookup: CDR1 MNHEY, CDR2 SMNVEV (reference sequence). The DNA for the CDR3 is TGTGCCAGCAGTATCCAATCCCCTCTAGCGCCCTACTACAATGAGCAGTTCTTC. Translation: CASSIQSPLAPYYNEQFF.

In its sample, this clone was seen a few times. The chain recombines TRBV28 with TRBJ1-5; D is undetermined. Deletions cut 9 bases from V and 7 bases from J, with 13 bases between. Per the germline V gene, CDR1 is MDHEN and CDR2 is SYDVKM. CDR3 length: 12 amino acids. The CDR3 bases are TGTGCCAGTGGAAAGTCCGAACAGCCCCAGCATTTT. Translation: CASGKSEQPQHF. Variable domain in full (rest from reference TRBV28 and TRBJ1-5): DVKVTQSSRYLVKRTGEKVFLECVQDMDHENMFWYRQDPGLGLRLIYFSYDVKMKEKGDIPEGYSVSREKKERFSLILESASTNQTSMYLCASGKSEQPQHFGDGTRLSIL.

A remark on this clone: This sequence may be a read error, since a much larger clone differs from it by one base. J is TRBJ1-1 and V is TRBV10-3, with a possible D match to TRBD1 (6 bases). This CDR3 has 16 amino acids. Germline CDR1 ENHRY, CDR2 SYGVKD. The chain's CDR3 is CASSYSLQGGNTEAFF. The CDR3 DNA reads as TGTGCCAGCAGTTACTCGCTACAGGGAGGGAACACTGAAGCTTTCTTT.

This clone is a singleton in its sample. The chain combines TRBV28 with TRBJ1-1; D might be TRBD1 (6 bases). CDR1 is MDHEN and CDR2 is SYDVKM in the germline V gene. CDR3 length: 14 residues. Deletions cut 5 bases from V and 11 bases from J, with 21 bases between. The CDR3 nucleotides read TGTGCCAGCAGTACTCGACAGGCTACATGGATGGCTTTCTTT. This encodes CASSTRQATWMAFF.

This clone was seen a single time. The chain is built from TRBV7-3 and TRBJ2-1; D gene unclear. CDR1 and CDR2 from the germline V gene are SGHTA and FQGTGA. Trimming took off 1 base at V and 5 bases at J, with 12 bases between the two ends. This CDR3 is 15 amino acids long. For the CDR3, the DNA is TGTGCCAGCAGCTTAATGAGTACAGTCAACAATGAGCAGTTCTTC. Translation: CASSLMSTVNNEQFF. Using reference TRBV7-3 and TRBJ2-1 for the parts outside the CDR3, the full variable domain is GAGVSQTPSNKVTEKGKYVELRCDPISGHTALYWYRQSLGQGPEFLIYFQGTGAADDSGLPNDRFFAVRPEGSVSTLKIQRTERGDSAVYLCASSLMSTVNNEQFFGPGTRLTVL.

This chain joins TRBV29-1 and TRBJ2-6, with D unresolved. Germline V lookup: CDR1 SQVTM, CDR2 ANQGSEA. V was clipped by 1 base and J by 0 bases, with 13 bases between them. The CDR3 is 17 amino acids. CDR3 sequence: CSVEVPGDYSGANVLTF. CDR3 sequence (DNA): TGCAGCGTTGAAGTACCTGGGGATTACTCTGGGGCCAACGTCCTGACTTTC.

This chain joins TRBV27 and TRBJ1-4; D ambiguous. Trimming left V 1 base short and J 8 bases short, with 11 bases between. The CDR3 is made up of 14 amino acids. Germline CDR1 MNHEY, CDR2 SMNVEV (reference sequence). In nucleotides, the CDR3 is TGTGCCAGCAGTTTATTTAGTTCGGCGGAAAAACTGTTTTTT. Its protein is CASSLFSSAEKLFF.

The V gene is TRBV19, the J gene TRBJ2-7; perhaps TRBD2 as D (5 bases). CDR1 and CDR2 from the germline V gene are LNHDA and SQIVND (reference sequence). The CDR3 sequence is 13 residues long. V gave up 5 bases and J gave up 4 bases, with 12 bases separating them. The CDR3 DNA is TGTGCCAGTAGTCGGGGTACTCGATACGAGCAGTACTTC. Translated: CASSRGTRYEQYF.

The rearrangement links TRBV18 to TRBJ2-7; 8 bases are shared with TRBD1. Looked up from germline, CDR1 is KGHSH and CDR2 is LQKENI. V lost 2 bases, J lost 2 bases, and 11 bases stayed unmatched. The CDR3 covers 17 residues. The CDR3 is CASSPKSDRALAYEQYF. The CDR3 DNA reads as TGTGCCAGCTCACCAAAATCGGACAGGGCCTTAGCCTACGAGCAGTACTTC.

In regard to this clone: The junction and the germline gene differ at one end; a read error may be behind it. The V call is TRBV18, the J call TRBJ1-1, with no clear D. Germline V CDR1 and CDR2: KGHSH, LQKENI. This CDR3 contains 15 residues. CDR3 region: CASSPCTAMNAEAFF. In DNA form, the CDR3 reads TGTGCCAGCTCACCCTGTACAGCCATGAACGCTGAAGCTTTCTTT.

The chain is built from TRBV6-5 and TRBJ2-7; D is unclear. The germline V and J ends were trimmed by 6 bases and 2 bases, with 11 bases remaining between them. Germline CDR1 reads MNHEY; CDR2 reads SVGAGI. This CDR3 comprises 13 residues. The CDR3 here is CASRGPPTYEQYF. CDR3 DNA sequence: TGTGCCAGCAGAGGACCCCCTACCTACGAGCAGTACTTC.